The rows below give T cell receptor beta chains drawn from one sample of a study of blood T cells in healthy people across ages. TCRdb independently ran MiXCR on the 5' RACE reads; one entry per CDR3 protein. The data contain more than 800,000 distinct CDR3 sequences, 35% to 55% of them singletons. Specimen: blood. The receptors here all came from a woman aged 60-70 years in good health. Each CDR3 is given with its conserved first and last residue. D genes are given only for firm matches.

j_call d_call v_call cdr3_aa
TRBJ2-7 TRBD1 TRBV19 CASRGQGDYEQYF
TRBJ2-7 NA TRBV7-6 CASSSRRERSYEQYF
TRBJ2-7 NA TRBV7-9 CASRPMGGAYEQYF
TRBJ2-3 TRBD1 TRBV5-5 CASSLGRGTTDTQYF
TRBJ2-7 TRBD2 TRBV5-1 CASSSRGTSGDQYF
TRBJ1-6 NA TRBV12-3/TRBV12-4 CASSFQVFSPLHF
TRBJ1-1 NA TRBV7-9 CASSPGGAGNTEAFF
TRBJ2-4 TRBD2 TRBV29-1 CSVEGTSGSRNIQYF
TRBJ1-1 NA TRBV10-3 CAISVKEHTEAFF
TRBJ2-1 TRBD1 TRBV29-1 CSVEGQGAFNEQFF
TRBJ2-5 TRBD1 TRBV27 CASRKRDRVSMETQYF
TRBJ2-3 NA TRBV7-2 CASSQAILSTDTQYF
TRBJ2-3 NA TRBV2 CASSSGSTQYF
TRBJ2-1 TRBD1 TRBV20-1 CSARQGIYNEQFF
TRBJ2-1 TRBD2 TRBV4-2 CASSQGGSGNEQFF
TRBJ2-1 NA TRBV25-1 CASSELTGSYNEQFF
TRBJ1-1 NA TRBV27 CASSLTRGGTEAFF
TRBJ2-1 NA TRBV12-5 CASGANYNEQFF
TRBJ2-3 TRBD2 TRBV7-7 CASSLSGAPGDTQYF
TRBJ2-7 TRBD1 TRBV13 CASSNAQGARTSSYEQYF
TRBJ2-2 TRBD1 TRBV9 CASSVPKGQGDTGELFF
TRBJ2-7 TRBD1 TRBV9 CASSVSGTGEAEQYF
TRBJ2-2 TRBD2 TRBV20-1 CSARKGTSNTGELFF
TRBJ2-1 TRBD2 TRBV27 CASRGLAGESEQFF
TRBJ2-3 NA TRBV29-1 CSVLTDTRYF
TRBJ2-3 NA TRBV20-1 CSASVSGPDTQYF
TRBJ2-1 TRBD2 TRBV30 CAWVSGRASEQFF
NA TRBD2 TRBV10-3 CAISGWTSGIYNEQYF